The 2 T cell receptor beta chains in this list originate from one sample, sequenced in a study of T cell responses to AZD1222 COVID-19 vaccine. Clones were sequenced by immunoSEQ multiplex PCR, and TCRdb holds only the in-frame ones, with some missing. The data show about 94,000 clones, 70% to 90% seen once. Sequenced here: peripheral blood, sampled 28 days after the second AZD1222 dose. Every receptor here comes from an adult who received the AZD1222 COVID-19 vaccine.

The CDR3 sequence is CASSDSWQNGYTF. The CDR3 nucleotides read TGTGCCAGCAGTGATTCTTGGCAAAATGGCTACACCTTC. V usage is TRBV6-1 and J usage is TRBJ1-2, with no clear D. The CDR3 is 13 residues long. V lost 3 bases and J lost 6, with 11 bases in between. Germline lookup yields CDR1 MNHNS and CDR2 SASEGT.

In regard to this clone: Other DNA variants within this sample encode the same CDR3. This chain uses TRBV25-1 with TRBJ2-1, with D perhaps TRBD2 (6 bases). There are 14 residues in the CDR3. CDR1 MGHDK and CDR2 SYGVNS come from the germline V gene. The V end was cut by 6 bases, the J end by 4 bases, with 13 bases between. In DNA form, the CDR3 reads TGTGCCAGCAGAGGACTATCGCCTTACAATGAGCAGTTCTTC. This gives the protein CASRGLSPYNEQFF.